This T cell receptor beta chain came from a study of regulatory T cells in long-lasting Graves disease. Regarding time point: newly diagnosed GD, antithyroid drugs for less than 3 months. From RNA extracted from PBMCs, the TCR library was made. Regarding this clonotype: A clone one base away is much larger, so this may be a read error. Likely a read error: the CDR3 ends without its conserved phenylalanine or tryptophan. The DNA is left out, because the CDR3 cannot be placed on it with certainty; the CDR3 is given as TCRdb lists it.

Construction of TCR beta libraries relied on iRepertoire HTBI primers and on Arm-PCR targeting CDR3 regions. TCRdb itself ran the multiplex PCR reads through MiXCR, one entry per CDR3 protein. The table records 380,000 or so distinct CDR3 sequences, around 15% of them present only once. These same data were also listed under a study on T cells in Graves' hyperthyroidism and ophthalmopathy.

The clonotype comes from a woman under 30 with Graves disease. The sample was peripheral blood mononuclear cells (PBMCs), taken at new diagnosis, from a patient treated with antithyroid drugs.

CDR3: CASTKESGGKYC. V usage is TRBV12-3 or TRBV12-4 and J usage is TRBJ2-3; TRBD1, the table's D call, was not compared with the DNA. Including both end residues, the CDR3 is 12 amino acids long.